This record looks at one T cell receptor beta chain sequence and its context. The sample belongs to a study of siplizumab effects on memory and regulatory T cells. Clones were sequenced by immunoSEQ multiplex PCR, and TCRdb holds only the in-frame ones, with some missing. The repertoire has approximately 90,000 clones, around 94% of them found once; the top ten carry roughly 0.3%. The ends were cut back, 0 bases at V and 8 bases at J, with 13 bases in the middle. CDR3 length: 15 amino acids. Germline assignment: CDR1 SGHVS and CDR2 FQNEAQ. The rearrangement uses TRBV7-8 and TRBJ1-4; D may be TRBD1 (6 bases). This TCR was recovered from a human donor in good health. Input material: non-Treg CD4+ T cells sorted from blood. The CDR3 protein is CASSLAGRGREKLFF. CDR3 DNA sequence: TGTGCCAGCAGCTTAGCGGGCAGGGGCAGGGAAAAACTGTTTTTT.